These 6 T cell receptor beta chains came from one sample sequenced in a study of CD8 T cells in Susac syndrome (dated by TCRdb to about 2019). Library preparation was by the immunoSEQ multiplex PCR assay. RNA was extracted using the RNeasy kit, and roughly 0.5 to 1 ug of the RNA was reverse transcribed with random hexamers. Using fastp trimming at Q25 and MiXCR clonotype assembly, TCRdb reanalyzed the public sequencing data and kept in-frame beta chains. Each record represents a unique CDR3 protein, reported with the most common genes and DNA among its rows. The sample profile shows about 210,000 distinct CDR3 sequences; 95% of them were found once. The ten biggest clones cover 0.085% to 0.095% of the sample. Sequenced: CD4+ T cells from PBMCs. These receptors all stem from a human donor with multiple sclerosis.

The chain links TRBV5-1 to TRBJ2-5; D gene uncertain. The CDR3 contains 14 residues. Trimming cost V 3 bases and J 5 bases, with 14 bases left between them. CDR1 and CDR2 from the germline V gene are SGHRS and YFSETQ. The CDR3 loop is CASSSASGRETQYF. Written as DNA, the CDR3 is TGCGCCAGCAGCTCGGCATCCGGACGGGAGACCCAGTACTTC.

This chain uses TRBV6-5 with TRBJ2-2; D may be TRBD2 (6 bases). V was trimmed by 6 bases and J by 4 bases, leaving 12 bases between them. Germline loops: CDR1 MNHEY, CDR2 SVGAGI. This CDR3 region has 14 residues. The CDR3 here is CASRPLGGTGELFF. CDR3 coding DNA: TGTGCCAGCAGGCCCCTGGGGGGCACCGGGGAGCTGTTTTTT.

J is TRBJ1-2 and V is TRBV7-9, with D uncertain. Germline CDR1 reads SEHNR; CDR2 reads FQNEAQ (reference sequence). The CDR3 contains 10 residues. Trimming left V 9 bases short and J 2 bases short, with 4 bases between. CDR3 sequence reads: CARGNYGYTF. The CDR3 DNA reads as TGTGCCAGAGGGAACTATGGCTACACCTTC.

This chain uses TRBV11-2 with TRBJ2-5; D is possibly TRBD1 (6 bases). Germline loops: CDR1 SGHAT, CDR2 FQNNGV. CDR3 size: 11 residues. V lost 8 bases, J lost 3 bases, and 7 bases lay in between. CDR3 coding DNA: TGTGCCAGCGGACAGAAAGAGACCCAGTACTTC. Its translation: CASGQKETQYF.

The chain recombines TRBV18 with TRBJ2-5; D remains ambiguous. Germline V gene lookup returns CDR1 KGHSH and CDR2 LQKENI. CDR3 size: 13 residues. Trimming took 6 bases from V and 2 from J, leaving 10 bases between them. The CDR3 sequence: CASSPHPQETQYF. CDR3 coding DNA: TGTGCCAGCTCTCCGCACCCACAAGAGACCCAGTACTTC. Full variable domain (rest looked up from reference TRBV18 and TRBJ2-5): NAGVMQNPRHLVRRRGQEARLRCSPMKGHSHVYWYRQLPEEGLKFMVYLQKENIIDESGMPKERFSAEFPKEGPSILRIQQVVRGDSAAYFCASSPHPQETQYFGPGTRLLVL.

The V and J genes are TRBV30 and TRBJ1-2; D gene uncertain. CDR1 is GTSNPN and CDR2 is SVGIG in the germline V gene (reference sequence). V dropped 6 bases and J dropped 8 bases, with 10 bases sitting between them. This CDR3 contains 10 residues. CDR3 region: CACEAGGYTF. CDR3 sequence (DNA): TGTGCCTGTGAAGCGGGAGGCTACACCTTC.